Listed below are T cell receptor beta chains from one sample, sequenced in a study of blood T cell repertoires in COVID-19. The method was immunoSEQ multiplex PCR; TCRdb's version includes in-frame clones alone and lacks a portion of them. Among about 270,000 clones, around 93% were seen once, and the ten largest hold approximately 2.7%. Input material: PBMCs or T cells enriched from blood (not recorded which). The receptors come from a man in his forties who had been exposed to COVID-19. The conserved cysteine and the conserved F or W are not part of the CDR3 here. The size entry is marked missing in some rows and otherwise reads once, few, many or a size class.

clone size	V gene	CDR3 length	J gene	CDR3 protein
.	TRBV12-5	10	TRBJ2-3	ASAPSTDTQY
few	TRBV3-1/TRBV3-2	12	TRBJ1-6	ASSDGHAGSPLH
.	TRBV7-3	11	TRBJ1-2	ASSSGTGIGYT
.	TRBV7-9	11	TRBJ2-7	ASSSENLYEQY
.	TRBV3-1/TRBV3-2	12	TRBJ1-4	ASSLTDSNEKLF
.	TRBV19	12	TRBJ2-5	ASSIAGGKETQY
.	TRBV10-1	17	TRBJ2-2	ASSDGTSGRGQRSGELF
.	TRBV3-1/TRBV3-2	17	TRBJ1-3	ASSQASGQKLHSGNTIY
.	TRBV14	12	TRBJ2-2	ASSRYGRAGELF
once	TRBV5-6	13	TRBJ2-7	ASSLGTSGAYEQY
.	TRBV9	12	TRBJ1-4	ASSVGGRDEKLF
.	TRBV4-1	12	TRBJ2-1	ASSQDTGGNEQF
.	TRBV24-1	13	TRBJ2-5	ATSDLGGGDETQY
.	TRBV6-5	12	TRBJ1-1	ASRSTEVNTEAF
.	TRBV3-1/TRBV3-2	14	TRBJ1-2	ASSQGQLIRNYGYT
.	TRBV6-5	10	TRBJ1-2	ASTTVNYGYT
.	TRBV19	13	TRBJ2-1	ASSIIVGTYNEQF
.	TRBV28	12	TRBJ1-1	ASSWGQPNTEAF
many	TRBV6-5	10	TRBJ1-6	ASSPGISPLH
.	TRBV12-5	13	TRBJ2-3	ASGLVLGGADTQY
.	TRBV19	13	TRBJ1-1	ASRLGGLTGTEAF
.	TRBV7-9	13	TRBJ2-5	ASSDRGQYQETQY
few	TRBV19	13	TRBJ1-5	ASSIEGQGNQPQH
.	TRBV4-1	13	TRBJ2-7	ASSLNSGVGYEQY
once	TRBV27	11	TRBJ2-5	ASSPGGRETQY